The 30 T cell receptor beta chains below were found in one sample sequenced in a study of T cell responses to AZD1222 COVID-19 vaccine. TCRdb's copy holds only in-frame clones and misses some; the assay was immunoSEQ multiplex PCR. The sample lists 170,000 or so clones; 90% were seen once. This sample comprised peripheral blood, obtained on day 0 of AZD1222 vaccination. These receptors were obtained from an adult in good health.

V usage is TRBV11-1 and J usage is TRBJ1-1; D unclear. Germline CDR1 reads SGHAT; CDR2 reads FQDESV (reference sequence). V lost 5 bases and J 10 bases, leaving 20 bases between the germline ends. This CDR3 contains 14 residues. The CDR3 is CASSPATPVQVAFF. The CDR3, as DNA: TGTGCCAGCAGCCCCGCCACTCCAGTTCAAGTAGCTTTCTTT. Variable domain in full (rest from reference TRBV11-1 and TRBJ1-1): EAEVAQSPRYKITEKSQAVAFWCDPISGHATLYWYRQILGQGPELLVQFQDESVVDDSQLPKDRFSAERLKGVDSTLKIQPAELGDSAMYLCASSPATPVQVAFFGQGTRLTVV.

This sequence joins TRBV2 and TRBJ1-5; 9 positions match TRBD1. CDR1 is SNHLY, CDR2 FYNNEI, per germline. With V trimmed by 4 bases and J by 7 bases, 2 bases remained unmatched. The CDR3 runs 13 residues. CDR3 nucleotides: TGTGCCAGCAGTGGGACAGGGGACCAGCCCCAGCATTTT. Protein: CASSGTGDQPQHF. The full variable domain, its missing parts supplied by reference TRBV2 and TRBJ1-5, is EPEVTQTPSHQVTQMGQEVILRCVPISNHLYFYWYRQILGQKVEFLVSFYNNEISEKSEIFDDQFSVERPDGSNFTLKIRSTKLEDSAMYFCASSGTGDQPQHFGDGTRLSIL.

This rearrangement joins TRBV15 to TRBJ1-2, with a tentative D call TRBD1 (6 bases). Germline V gene sequence: CDR1 LNHNV, CDR2 YYDKDF (reference sequence). The CDR3 totals 16 residues. The V end lost 0 bases, the J end lost 4 bases, and 15 bases lay between the germline ends. CDR3 loop: CATSREGGAIGYGYTF. The CDR3 nucleotides are TGTGCCACCAGCAGAGAGGGGGGGGCGATTGGCTATGGCTACACCTTC.

The V and J genes are TRBV19 and TRBJ2-1; D may be TRBD2 (6 bases). The V gene lost 7 bases and the J gene lost 3 bases, with 16 bases spanning the gap. CDR3 length: 15 amino acids. From germline, CDR1 is LNHDA and CDR2 SQIVND (reference sequence). CDR3 residues: CASTLGGASYNEQFF. Written as DNA, the CDR3 is TGTGCCAGTACTTTGGGCGGGGCCAGCTACAATGAGCAGTTCTTC. Complete variable domain (other parts from reference TRBV19 and TRBJ2-1): DGGITQSPKYLFRKEGQNVTLSCEQNLNHDAMYWYRQDPGQGLRLIYYSQIVNDFQKGDIAEGYSVSREKKESFPLTVTSAQKNPTAFYLCASTLGGASYNEQFFGPGTRLTVL.

The chain's CDR3 is CASREWENYGYTF. The CDR3 region has the DNA TGTGCCAGCAGGGAATGGGAAAACTATGGCTACACCTTC. The V and J genes are TRBV2 and TRBJ1-2; unclear D gene. Per the germline V gene, CDR1 is SNHLY and CDR2 is FYNNEI. The CDR3 totals 13 residues. Trimming pared 6 bases from V and 2 bases from J, leaving 10 bases between.

This clone was recorded once. The gene calls are TRBV3-1 (or the pseudogene TRBV3-2) and TRBJ1-3; D perhaps matches TRBD1 (6 bases). The CDR3 contains 16 residues. Trimming stripped 3 bases from V and 0 bases from J, with 12 bases between. Germline V gene data show CDR1 as LGHDT and CDR2 as YNNKEL (reference sequence). This CDR3 is CASSHITGSSGNTIYF. The DNA of the CDR3 is TGTGCCAGCAGCCATATTACAGGGTCCTCTGGAAACACCATATATTTT.

This chain links TRBV5-1 with TRBJ2-3; TRBD1 matches at 12 bases. This CDR3 comprises 15 residues. Per the germline V gene, CDR1 is SGHRS and CDR2 is YFSETQ. J lost 3 bases, V lost 4 bases, and 3 bases had no gene match. The CDR3 sequence: CASSRGQGATDTQYF. DNA for the CDR3: TGCGCCAGCAGCCGGGGACAGGGGGCTACAGATACGCAGTATTTT.

This clone was detected a few times. The V call is TRBV7-6, the J call TRBJ2-2; maybe TRBD1 (5 bases). Germline loops: CDR1 SGHVS, CDR2 FNYEAQ. V dropped 4 bases and J dropped 6 bases, with 12 bases sitting between them. This CDR3 contains 14 residues. The CDR3 bases are TGTGCCAGCAGCTCGGACGCAGGGTCCGGGGAGCTGTTTTTT. It is translated as CASSSDAGSGELFF.

V and J are TRBV28 and TRBJ1-6; perhaps TRBD1 as D (6 bases). Trimming shortened V by 1 base and J by 4 bases, and 8 bases separated the two germline ends. The CDR3 runs 15 residues. Germline values: CDR1 MDHEN, CDR2 SYDVKM. CDR3 sequence reads: CASSLSDRYNSPLHF. In DNA, the CDR3 is TGTGCCAGCAGTTTATCGGACAGATATAATTCACCCCTCCACTTT.

The chain joins TRBV20-1 to TRBJ2-5, with D perhaps being TRBD1 or TRBD2 (5 bases each). The CDR3 is 11 residues long. The germline CDR1 and CDR2 sequences are DFQATT and SNEGSKA (reference sequence). V was cut by 5 bases and J by 4 bases, with 8 bases left in between. CDR3 loop: CSAGDGETQYF. The CDR3 DNA follows: TGCAGTGCTGGGGACGGAGAGACCCAGTACTTC.

The chain uses TRBV7-8 and TRBJ2-7, with D possibly being TRBD1 (6 bases). Trimming took 3 bases from V and 6 from J, leaving 9 bases between them. The CDR3 loop spans 12 amino acids. CDR1 SGHVS and CDR2 FQNEAQ come from the germline V gene. The CDR3 DNA is TGTGCCAGCAGCTTTACAGGGTTCGAGCAGTACTTC. It codes for CASSFTGFEQYF.

The chain has TRBV5-1 and TRBJ2-5, with D maybe TRBD2 (6 bases). Germline V gene sequence: CDR1 SGHRS, CDR2 YFSETQ. V lost 7 bases, J lost 2 bases, and 18 bases lay in between. The CDR3 totals 15 residues. CDR3 amino acids: CASSYSGRLQETQYF. The CDR3 nucleotides read TGCGCCAGCTCGTATAGCGGAAGACTACAAGAGACCCAGTACTTC.

V gene TRBV2 combines with J gene TRBJ1-4, with 7 bases fitting TRBD1. The CDR3 has 15 residues. V shed 11 bases, J shed 7 bases, and the junction held 16 bases outside the gene matches. The germline V gene encodes CDR1 SNHLY and CDR2 FYNNEI. The CDR3: CASRQARGGSEKLFF. The DNA of the CDR3 is TGTGCCTCAAGACAGGCCCGAGGGGGCTCTGAAAAACTGTTTTTT.

The chain is built from TRBV10-3 and TRBJ1-5; D remains ambiguous. Per germline, CDR1 ENHRY and CDR2 SYGVKD. V lost 3 bases and J lost 7, with 13 bases in between. This CDR3 has 14 residues. The CDR3 loop reads CAISEAVVGQPQHF. The CDR3 DNA reads TGTGCCATCAGTGAAGCGGTTGTGGGGCAGCCCCAGCATTTT.

This chain uses TRBV5-1 with TRBJ2-1; the match to TRBD1 covers 7 bases. The J segment lost 9 bases and the V segment lost 2 bases, leaving 14 bases of the junction unmatched. CDR1 is SGHRS and CDR2 is YFSETQ in the germline V gene. The CDR3 spans 16 residues. The CDR3 DNA follows: TGCGCCAGCAGCTTCCGGACAGGCCGCCAAGGTGGTGAGCAGTTCTTC. It codes for CASSFRTGRQGGEQFF.

The chain links TRBV18 to TRBJ1-1, with 9 bases that match TRBD1. Trimming removed 3 bases from V and 5 bases from J; junction bases left unmatched: 7. Germline CDR1 is KGHSH and CDR2 is LQKENI. The CDR3 totals 15 residues. The CDR3 DNA follows: TGTGCCAGCTCACCGAAGACAGGGGGAGGGACTGAAGCTTTCTTT. Amino acid sequence: CASSPKTGGGTEAFF.

The chain links TRBV11-2 to TRBJ2-1; D remains ambiguous. Germline loops: CDR1 SGHAT, CDR2 FQNNGV. The ends were cut back, 2 bases at V and 7 bases at J, with 6 bases in the middle. The CDR3 covers 12 residues. For the CDR3, the DNA is TGTGCCAGCAGCTTATTCTGGAATGAGCAGTTCTTC. It translates to CASSLFWNEQFF. Combining the CDR3 with reference TRBV11-2 and TRBJ2-1 gives the whole variable domain EAGVAQSPRYKIIEKRQSVAFWCNPISGHATLYWYQQILGQGPKLLIQFQNNGVVDDSQLPKDRFSAERLKGVDSTLKIQPAKLEDSAVYLCASSLFWNEQFFGPGTRLTVL.

This clone has just one count. The rearrangement joins TRBV5-5 to TRBJ1-1, with 9 bases aligning to TRBD1. The CDR3 consists of 13 residues. With V trimmed by 2 bases and J by 5 bases, 1 base remained unmatched. CDR1 SGHKS and CDR2 YYEKEE come from the germline V gene (reference sequence). The CDR3 nucleotides read TGTGCCAGCAGCTTCGGACAGGGGACTGAAGCTTTCTTT. Translated: CASSFGQGTEAFF.

CDR3 sequence reads: CASSLPGVLTETQYF. CDR3 DNA: TGTGCCAGCAGTCTCCCGGGGGTGCTTACAGAGACCCAGTACTTC. The chain has TRBV28 and TRBJ2-5; the D gene is possibly TRBD2 (6 bases). Germline values: CDR1 MDHEN, CDR2 SYDVKM. The CDR3 contains 15 residues. Trimming removed 5 bases at V and 4 bases at J, with 17 bases between.

The rearrangement joins TRBV7-9 to TRBJ2-7, with D possibly called TRBD1 or TRBD2 (5 bases each). V gave up 4 bases and J gave up 4 bases, with 20 bases separating them. From germline, CDR1 is SEHNR and CDR2 FQNEAQ (reference sequence). The CDR3 loop spans 16 amino acids. The DNA for the CDR3 is TGTGCCAGCAGCTCCAACGGGCACCGAGGGGAATACGAGCAGTACTTC. This codes for CASSSNGHRGEYEQYF.

V usage is TRBV4-1 and J usage is TRBJ2-4; D not resolved. CDR1 is MGHRA and CDR2 is YSYEKL in the germline V gene. V gave up 6 bases and J gave up 1 base, with 10 bases separating them. This CDR3 spans 14 amino acids. The CDR3 nucleotides are TGCGCCAGCAGACAATTGGGGGCCAAAAACATTCAGTACTTC. Translating gives CASRQLGAKNIQYF.

The chain is built from TRBV6-5 and TRBJ2-7; D may be TRBD1 (5 bases). The CDR3 covers 12 residues. Germline CDR1 reads MNHEY; CDR2 reads SVGAGI. V gave up 10 bases and J gave up 0 bases, with 10 bases separating them. The CDR3 reads CATRQSSYEQYF. The CDR3 nucleotides read TGTGCCACCCGACAGAGCTCCTACGAGCAGTACTTC.

This clone was counted between two and nine times. This chain joins TRBV5-5 and TRBJ1-2; TRBD1 might be the D (6 bases). The length of the CDR3 is 16 residues. The germline CDR1 and CDR2 sequences are SGHKS and YYEKEE (reference sequence). Trimming shortened V by 2 bases and J by 5 bases, and 19 bases separated the two germline ends. This CDR3 reads CASSFADGPRGYGYTF. The CDR3 DNA reads as TGTGCCAGCAGCTTCGCTGACGGCCCTAGGGGGTATGGCTACACCTTC.

The chain combines TRBV6-5 with TRBJ1-5; TRBD1 aligns across 9 bases. V gave up 6 bases and J gave up 4 bases; unmatched junction bases: 4. Germline assignment: CDR1 MNHEY and CDR2 SVGAGI. The length of the CDR3 is 14 residues. As DNA, the CDR3 is TGTGCCAGCAGCCAACAGGGGGCGAATCAGCCCCAGCATTTT. Amino acids: CASSQQGANQPQHF.

The chain links TRBV19 to TRBJ1-5; 9 bases map to TRBD1. CDR3 length: 14 amino acids. J lost 7 bases, V lost 7 bases, and 8 bases had no gene match. In germline, CDR1 is LNHDA, CDR2 SQIVND (reference sequence). The CDR3 spells CASKQGQGNQPQHF. For the CDR3, the DNA is TGTGCCAGTAAACAGGGACAGGGAAACCAGCCCCAGCATTTT.

The chain is built from TRBV7-2 and TRBJ2-2; tentatively, D is TRBD2 (5 bases). Trimming pared 4 bases from V and 0 bases from J, leaving 18 bases between. Germline lookup yields CDR1 SGHTA and CDR2 FQGNSA. This CDR3 comprises 18 residues. The CDR3 sequence is CASSSSLGLGANTGELFF. CDR3 nucleotides: TGTGCCAGCAGCTCCTCCCTCGGGTTGGGAGCGAACACCGGGGAGCTGTTTTTT. The variable domain in full, completed from reference TRBV7-2 and TRBJ2-2, reads GAGVSQSPSNKVTEKGKDVELRCDPISGHTALYWYRQSLGQGLEFLIYFQGNSAPDKSGLPSDRFSAERTGGSVSTLTIQRTQQEDSAVYLCASSSSLGLGANTGELFFGEGSRLTVL.

V and J are TRBV7-3 and TRBJ1-5; 11 bases line up with TRBD1. Trimming removed 0 bases from V and 10 bases from J; junction bases left unmatched: 2. Germline V CDR1 and CDR2: SGHTA, FQGTGA. The CDR3 is 14 amino acids. The CDR3 region is CASSLTGQGEPQHF. The DNA for the CDR3 is TGTGCCAGCAGCTTAACGGGACAGGGGGAACCCCAGCATTTT.

This chain uses TRBV6-5 with TRBJ1-1; D gene uncertain. CDR3 length: 14 amino acids. Trimming shortened V by 0 bases and J by 8 bases, and 13 bases separated the two germline ends. Germline CDR1 reads MNHEY; CDR2 reads SVGAGI. This CDR3 reads CASSYSGSPREAFF. DNA for the CDR3: TGTGCCAGCAGTTACTCGGGCAGCCCCCGAGAAGCTTTCTTT.

This clone was detected only once. The rearrangement links TRBV11-3 to TRBJ1-2, with 9 positions matching TRBD1. Germline CDR1 and CDR2: SGHNT and YENEEA. The CDR3 is made up of 15 amino acids. After removal of 10 bases from V and 8 bases from J, the junction contained 17 bases not matched to a gene. The CDR3 protein is CAIPSGDRDLLGYTF. CDR3 DNA: TGTGCCATCCCATCGGGGGACAGGGACTTATTGGGCTACACCTTC.

The chain is built from TRBV11-2 and TRBJ1-2; D gene uncertain. Trimming cost V 4 bases and J 1 base, with 7 bases left between them. This CDR3 has 13 amino acids. Per germline, CDR1 SGHAT and CDR2 FQNNGV. CDR3 nucleotide sequence: TGTGCCAGCAGCTCCGGGGTTAACTATGGCTACACCTTC. This gives the protein CASSSGVNYGYTF.